This T cell receptor (beta chain) was sequenced for a study of cytomegalovirus exposure and HLA in healthy donors. About the research overall: Out of several hundred genotyped donors, about 80% belonged to the Caucasian-associated ancestry cluster.

Overall study results and limits: Donors were assumed by presence/absence analyses to have roughly uniform sequencing depth.

To note about this clone: Its antigen remains unknown.

Vbeta (60) and Jbeta (13) primers were used in the PCR. The table came from immunoSEQ multiplex PCR; TCRdb's copy has only in-frame clones and leaves some out. The sample carries roughly 160,000 clones, around 79% recorded once. Germline CDR1 SQVTM, CDR2 ANQGSEA. The trim removed 6 bases at V and 6 bases at J, leaving 14 bases unmatched. The CDR3 is made up of 15 amino acids. The receptor's source is a female donor in good health and CMV-seronegative. Sequenced material: PBMCs. The V gene is TRBV29-1, the J gene TRBJ2-3; TRBD2 agrees at 8 bases. The CDR3 region has the DNA TGCAGCGTCCGATTAGGCGGGGGGCGATCGGATACGCAGTATTTT. Residues: CSVRLGGGRSDTQYF.